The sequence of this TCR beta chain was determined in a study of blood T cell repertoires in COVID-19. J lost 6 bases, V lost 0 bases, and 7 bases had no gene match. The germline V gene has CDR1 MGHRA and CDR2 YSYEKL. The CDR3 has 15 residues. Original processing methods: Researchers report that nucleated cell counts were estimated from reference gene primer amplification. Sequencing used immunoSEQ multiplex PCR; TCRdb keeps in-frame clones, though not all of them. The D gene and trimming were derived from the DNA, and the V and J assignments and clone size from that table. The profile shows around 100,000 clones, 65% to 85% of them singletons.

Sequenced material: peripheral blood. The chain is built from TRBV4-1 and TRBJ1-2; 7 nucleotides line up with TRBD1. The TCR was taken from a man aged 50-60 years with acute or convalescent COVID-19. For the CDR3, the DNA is TGCGCCAGCAGCCAAGATGACGGGCAGGGGGATGGCTACACCTTC. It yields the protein CASSQDDGQGDGYTF.